A selection of T cell receptor beta chains follows, all from one sample in a study of cytomegalovirus exposure and HLA in healthy donors. This table comes from immunoSEQ multiplex PCR, and its TCRdb copy is limited to in-frame clones, with some not included. In the table there are over 100,000 clones, over 75% of which are singletons. The specimen sequenced was PBMCs. Receptors originate from a man aged 55 to 70 in good health and CMV-seropositive. CDR3s include the opening cysteine and the closing phenylalanine or tryptophan. The D gene is left open where the match is weak. Where a row states a size, it is once, few, many or the class of an expanded clone; other rows omit it.

clone_size: few; v_call: TRBV5-4; j_call: TRBJ1-1; d_call: TRBD1; cdr3_aa: CASSPRTGYETEAFF; cdr3_nt: TGTGCCAGCAGCCCGCGGACAGGGTATGAGACTGAAGCTTTCTTT
clone_size: NA; v_call: TRBV4-3; j_call: TRBJ2-7; d_call: NA; cdr3_aa: CASSQTGSPSYEQYF; cdr3_nt: TGCGCCAGCAGCCAAACAGGGTCTCCCTCCTACGAGCAGTACTTC
clone_size: NA; v_call: TRBV5-1; j_call: TRBJ2-3; d_call: NA; cdr3_aa: CASSLVGNRGTDTQYF; cdr3_nt: TGCGCCAGCAGCTTGGTTGGGAACAGGGGCACAGATACGCAGTATTTT
clone_size: NA; v_call: TRBV5-1; j_call: TRBJ2-2; d_call: TRBD1; cdr3_aa: CASSLQGADTGELFF; cdr3_nt: TGCGCCAGCAGCCTACAGGGGGCCGACACCGGGGAGCTGTTTTTT
clone_size: NA; v_call: TRBV5-1; j_call: TRBJ2-3; d_call: TRBD1; cdr3_aa: CASSLEGQGSTDTQYF; cdr3_nt: TGCGCCAGCAGCTTGGAAGGACAGGGAAGCACAGATACGCAGTATTTT
clone_size: many; v_call: TRBV5-1; j_call: TRBJ2-3; d_call: NA; cdr3_aa: CASSLRDTDTQYF; cdr3_nt: TGCGCCAGCAGCTTACGGGACACAGATACGCAGTATTTT
clone_size: NA; v_call: TRBV14; j_call: TRBJ1-6; d_call: NA; cdr3_aa: CASRGTQDYNSPLHF; cdr3_nt: TGTGCCAGCAGAGGGACTCAAGACTATAATTCACCCCTCCACTTT
clone_size: NA; v_call: TRBV27; j_call: TRBJ2-2; d_call: TRBD2; cdr3_aa: CASSLSGLAGGIGELFF; cdr3_nt: TGTGCCAGCAGTTTATCGGGACTAGCGGGGGGGATCGGGGAGCTGTTTTTT
clone_size: NA; v_call: TRBV18; j_call: TRBJ2-3; d_call: TRBD2; cdr3_aa: CASSTTLANTQYF; cdr3_nt: TGTGCCAGCTCAACTACACTAGCGAATACGCAGTATTTT
clone_size: NA; v_call: TRBV5-1; j_call: TRBJ2-7; d_call: NA; cdr3_aa: CASSLGQTGYEQYF; cdr3_nt: TGCGCCAGCAGCTTGGGACAGACGGGCTACGAGCAGTACTTC
clone_size: few; v_call: TRBV4-1; j_call: TRBJ1-5; d_call: NA; cdr3_aa: CASSQGEWSNQPQHF; cdr3_nt: TGCGCCAGCAGCCAAGGGGAGTGGAGCAATCAGCCCCAGCATTTT
clone_size: NA; v_call: TRBV2; j_call: TRBJ1-5; d_call: TRBD1; cdr3_aa: CASSERDRGSDQPQHF; cdr3_nt: TGTGCCAGCAGTGAAAGGGACAGGGGGTCTGATCAGCCCCAGCATTTT
clone_size: NA; v_call: TRBV19; j_call: TRBJ2-7; d_call: TRBD1; cdr3_aa: CASSIGNRGIGEQYF; cdr3_nt: TGTGCCAGTAGTATTGGGAACAGGGGAATAGGCGAGCAGTACTTC
clone_size: once; v_call: TRBV7-8; j_call: TRBJ2-2; d_call: TRBD2; cdr3_aa: CASSLEIAGNGNTGELFF; cdr3_nt: TGTGCCAGCAGCTTAGAAATAGCGGGGAATGGTAACACCGGGGAGCTGTTTTTT
clone_size: NA; v_call: TRBV7-9; j_call: TRBJ2-1; d_call: NA; cdr3_aa: CASSLGPRGDEQFF; cdr3_nt: TGTGCCAGCAGCTTAGGGCCCAGGGGCGATGAGCAGTTCTTC
clone_size: NA; v_call: TRBV18; j_call: TRBJ2-1; d_call: NA; cdr3_aa: CASSPSTGLVMMFF; cdr3_nt: TGTGCCAGCTCACCATCGACAGGCCTAGTTATGATGTTCTTC
clone_size: many; v_call: TRBV5-4; j_call: TRBJ1-4; d_call: TRBD1; cdr3_aa: CASRRDSGSEKLFF; cdr3_nt: TGTGCCAGCAGGCGGGACAGCGGTTCTGAAAAACTGTTTTTT
clone_size: NA; v_call: TRBV6-1; j_call: TRBJ2-7; d_call: NA; cdr3_aa: CASTLGLSGSYAQYF; cdr3_nt: TGTGCCAGCACCTTGGGACTCTCAGGCTCCTACGCGCAGTACTTC
clone_size: NA; v_call: TRBV5-1; j_call: TRBJ1-2; d_call: TRBD1; cdr3_aa: CASSFPGTGGKSYTF; cdr3_nt: TGCGCCAGCAGCTTCCCCGGGACAGGGGGAAAAAGCTACACCTTC
clone_size: NA; v_call: TRBV10-2; j_call: TRBJ1-1; d_call: NA; cdr3_aa: CASSSRGGNTEAFF; cdr3_nt: TGCGCCAGCAGTAGCCGGGGAGGGAACACTGAAGCTTTCTTT
clone_size: NA; v_call: TRBV7-2; j_call: TRBJ1-2; d_call: NA; cdr3_aa: CASGRADRTYGYTF; cdr3_nt: TGTGCCAGCGGGCGAGCGGACAGAACTTATGGCTACACCTTC
clone_size: NA; v_call: TRBV7-9; j_call: TRBJ1-3; d_call: NA; cdr3_aa: CATRQVISGNTIYF; cdr3_nt: TGTGCCACCCGACAGGTGATCTCTGGAAACACCATATATTTT